This TCR beta chain came from a study of identical twins. Study-level points and caveats: It was out-of-frame TCR alpha sharing in monozygotic twins that models underestimated. Insertions were reduced in abundant cord blood beta clonotypes but not in memory repertoires.

TCRdb re-analysed the 5' RACE reads in MiXCR, keeping a single row per CDR3 protein. The repertoire holds over 550,000 distinct CDR3 sequences, with around 7.4% as singletons. Germline V gene data show CDR1 as SGHRS and CDR2 as YFSETQ. J gave up 8 bases and V 6 bases, and 6 bases lay outside the gene matches. The CDR3 covers 13 residues. On this clonotype itself: What it recognizes is unknown.

This same sample was also taken into another study, of yellow fever vaccine responses in identical twins.

This chain connects TRBV5-1 to TRBJ2-3; 10 bases agree with TRBD1. Sequencing was carried out using PBMCs. The origin of this receptor is a woman aged 18-35 years in good health. CDR3 in DNA: TGCGCCAGCATGGGGACAGGGGCGTCTACGCAGTATTTT. This codes for CASMGTGASTQYF.